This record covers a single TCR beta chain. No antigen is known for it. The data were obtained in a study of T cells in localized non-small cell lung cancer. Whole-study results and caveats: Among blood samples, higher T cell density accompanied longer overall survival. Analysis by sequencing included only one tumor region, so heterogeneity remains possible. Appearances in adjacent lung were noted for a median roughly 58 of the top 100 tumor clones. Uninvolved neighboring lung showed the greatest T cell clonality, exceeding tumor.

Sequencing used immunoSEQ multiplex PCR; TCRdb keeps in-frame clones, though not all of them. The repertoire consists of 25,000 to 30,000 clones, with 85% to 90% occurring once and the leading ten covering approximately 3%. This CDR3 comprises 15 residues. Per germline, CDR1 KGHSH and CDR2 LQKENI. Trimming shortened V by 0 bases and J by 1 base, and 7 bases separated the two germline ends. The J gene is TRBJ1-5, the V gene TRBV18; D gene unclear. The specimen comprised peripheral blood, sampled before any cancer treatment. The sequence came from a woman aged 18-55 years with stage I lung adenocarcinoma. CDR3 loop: CASSPPGNSNQPQHF. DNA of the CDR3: TGTGCCAGCTCACCACCAGGGAACAGCAATCAGCCCCAGCATTTT.